A selection of T cell receptor beta chains follows, all from one sample in a study of T-cell reconstitution after alpha-beta-depleted transplantation in children. One entry per CDR3 protein results from TCRdb running MiXCR on the PCR reads. The data hold hundreds of thousands of distinct CDR3 sequences, with around 12% observed a single time. The sequenced sample was PBMCs from the stem cell graft donor, obtained from the stem cell graft. All receptors come from a human donor who donated a stem cell graft to a child with acute lymphoblastic leukemia. Both conserved end residues are part of each CDR3. D genes are given only for firm matches. Clone size appears in some rows only: once, few, many, or a class for an expanded clone.

TRBV10-3	TRBJ2-5	few	-	TGTGCCATCAGTGAGTCATATGCAAGGAGGCAAGAGACCCAGTACTTC	CAISESYARRQETQYF
TRBV4-2	TRBJ1-2	few	TRBD1	TGTGCCAGCACCGCCGGGACAGGGTTTGGCTACACCTTC	CASTAGTGFGYTF
TRBV20-1	TRBJ1-3	many	-	TGCAGTGCTAGAGGGGGTAGCAGGGATGTAGGAAACACCATATATTTT	CSARGGSRDVGNTIYF
TRBV20-1	TRBJ1-6	many	-	TGCAGTGCTAGAGCGGCAGGCCCTCTAAATTCACCCCTCCACTTT	CSARAAGPLNSPLHF
TRBV13	TRBJ2-5	many	TRBD2	TGTGCCAGCAGCCTCAGACTAGCGGGGAACCAAGAGACCCAGTACTTC	CASSLRLAGNQETQYF
TRBV5-1	TRBJ2-5	many	-	TGCGCCAGCAGCTCCCTTCTAGGACAAGACCAAGAGACCCAGTACTTC	CASSSLLGQDQETQYF
TRBV29-1	TRBJ2-5	many	TRBD1	TGCAGCGTCAAAGCTGGGACAGGGAAAGAGACCCAGTACTTC	CSVKAGTGKETQYF
TRBV2	TRBJ1-4	many	TRBD1	TGTGCCAGCAGCGCGCCCACAGGGGGACTCGCTAATGAAAAACTGTTTTTT	CASSAPTGGLANEKLFF
TRBV6-5	TRBJ1-5	many	-	TGTGCCAGCTTGCCGTTTGACAGGAGTGATCAGCCCCAGCATTTT	CASLPFDRSDQPQHF
TRBV28	TRBJ1-1	many	-	TGTGCCAGCAGTAAGGGACCGACACTCCGTTCGAACACTGAAGCTTTCTTT	CASSKGPTLRSNTEAFF
TRBV6-5	TRBJ2-5	many	-	TGTGCCAGCAGTTACTCGACTTCTTTCGAGGAGACCCAGTACTTC	CASSYSTSFEETQYF
TRBV27	TRBJ1-5	many	-	TGTGCCAGCAGTTTTTCTGGACAGCTCAATCAGCCCCAGCATTTT	CASSFSGQLNQPQHF
TRBV24-1	TRBJ2-2	-	-	TGTGCCACTAGTGGGCTAGTGGGTACCGGGGAGCTGTTTTTT	CATSGLVGTGELFF
TRBV11-1	TRBJ2-1	few	TRBD1	TGTGCCAGCAGTAGGACAGGTTATTCCAACCCCTCCTACAATGAGCAGTTCTTC	CASSRTGYSNPSYNEQFF
TRBV10-3	TRBJ2-7	many	TRBD1	TGTGCCATCAGCTTAACAGGGGACCACGAGCAGTACTTC	CAISLTGDHEQYF
TRBV20-1	TRBJ1-2	-	-	TGCAGTGCTAGAGAGACAGGCTTCGGGAGCTATGGCTACACCTTC	CSARETGFGSYGYTF
TRBV6-1	TRBJ1-5	many	-	TGTGCCAGCGCCCGGGCAGGCTGGGATGATAGCAATCAGCCCCAGCATTTT	CASARAGWDDSNQPQHF
TRBV27	TRBJ1-4	many	-	TGTGCCAGCAGACGGGTTGGGAATGAAAAACTGTTTTTT	CASRRVGNEKLFF
TRBV5-6	TRBJ1-2	many	-	TGTGCCAGCAGTAGGCGACCTGAGGATGGCTACACCTTC	CASSRRPEDGYTF
TRBV28	TRBJ2-7	many	-	TGTGCCAGCAGTTTAGTCAGGGACTTTTCCGAGCAGTACTTC	CASSLVRDFSEQYF
TRBV6-2/TRBV6-3	TRBJ1-2	few	-	TGTGCCAGCAGCCCCCGGCCAGGATCAAGATATGGCTACACCTTC	CASSPRPGSRYGYTF
TRBV29-1	TRBJ2-3	many	TRBD2	TGCAGCGTTGAACCGGGGGGAGATACGCAGTATTTT	CSVEPGGDTQYF
TRBV20-1	TRBJ1-1	-	-	TGCAGTGCTAGAGACCTGGCAGGGGCGAACACTGAAGCTTTCTTT	CSARDLAGANTEAFF
TRBV18	TRBJ1-6	many	-	TGTGCCAGCTCACCTCAACCGGGGCCTAATTCACCCCTCCACTTT	CASSPQPGPNSPLHF
TRBV6-5	TRBJ1-3	-	-	TGTGCCAGCAGTTACCGAGGCCCGAAGGCGGGAAACACCATATATTTT	CASSYRGPKAGNTIYF
TRBV7-8	TRBJ2-3	many	TRBD2	TGTGCCAGCAGCACTAGCGGCGACACAGATACGCAGTATTTT	CASSTSGDTDTQYF
TRBV6-5	TRBJ1-1	many	-	TGTGCCAGCAGTTACAAGGTTACAGCTGAAGCTTTCTTT	CASSYKVTAEAFF
TRBV20-1	TRBJ1-2	-	-	TGCAGTGCTAGAGATAGGAGTACCGGGTTCGGATATGGCTACACCTTC	CSARDRSTGFGYGYTF
TRBV10-3	TRBJ2-3	many	TRBD1	TGTGCCACCGGACTAGGGACAGGGTTGTCCACAGATACGCAGTATTTT	CATGLGTGLSTDTQYF
TRBV9	TRBJ1-1	-	-	TGTGCCAGCAGCCCTGGGTGGGGCAGGGGATTCGCTGAAGCTTTCTTT	CASSPGWGRGFAEAFF
TRBV29-1	TRBJ1-1	many	TRBD1	TGCAGCGTTTACAGGGGATCTGAAGCTTTCTTT	CSVYRGSEAFF
TRBV10-3	TRBJ2-7	many	TRBD1	TGTGCCATCAGTGAGTCTCGGGACAGGGGCGACGAGCAGTACTTC	CAISESRDRGDEQYF
TRBV15	TRBJ2-7	-	TRBD1	TGTGCCACCGGCAGAGCCTTGGACAGGAGGTCCAGAGGGGCCTACGAGCAGTACTTC	CATGRALDRRSRGAYEQYF
TRBV10-3	TRBJ1-2	many	-	TGTGCCATCAGGCGGGGGCAAAGAGGCTACACCTTC	CAIRRGQRGYTF
TRBV4-1	TRBJ2-1	few	TRBD2	TGCGCCAGCAGCCGACCGGGACTAGCGGAAAATGAGCAGTTCTTC	CASSRPGLAENEQFF
TRBV14	TRBJ2-7	few	-	TGTGCCAGCAGCCATATCCAGGGGAAGTTTTGGCAGTACTTC	CASSHIQGKFWQYF
TRBV20-1	TRBJ1-5	-	-	TGCAGTGCTGGGGGTAATGGCGTGGTTAGTCAGCCCCAGCATTTT	CSAGGNGVVSQPQHF
TRBV28	TRBJ2-1	-	TRBD2	TGTGCCAGCAACCTAGCGGGGACTTACAATGAGCAGTTCTTC	CASNLAGTYNEQFF
TRBV6-1	TRBJ2-2	many	-	TGTGCCAGCAGTGAAAGGAGGGGCGCGAACACCGGGGAGCTGTTTTTT	CASSERRGANTGELFF
TRBV6-2/TRBV6-3	TRBJ2-7	many	TRBD2	TGTGCCAGCACCCGGGAGGCGCTAAGCTCCTACGAGCAGTACTTC	CASTREALSSYEQYF
TRBV28	TRBJ2-1	many	-	TGTGCCAGCAGTGCGCCCTTAGGAGCGGCAACGTACAATGAGCAGTTCTTC	CASSAPLGAATYNEQFF
TRBV5-6	TRBJ1-5	many	-	TGTGCCAGCAGCCTAACCAGCCAGCCCCAGCATTTT	CASSLTSQPQHF
TRBV24-1	TRBJ2-7	-	-	TGTGCCACCAGTGCACCCGGGGACGAGCAGTACTTC	CATSAPGDEQYF
TRBV28	TRBJ2-4	many	TRBD2	TGTGCCAGCAGTTTGCGGGGGGCCCAAAACATTCAGTACTTC	CASSLRGAQNIQYF
TRBV20-1	TRBJ2-7	many	TRBD2	TGCAGTGCACCCCTAGCGGGGATCTACGAGCAGTACTTC	CSAPLAGIYEQYF
TRBV6-1	TRBJ2-1	many	-	TGTGCCAGCAGTCCTGAGGGGGGGAGACCCTACAATGAGCAGTTCTTC	CASSPEGGRPYNEQFF
TRBV5-1	TRBJ2-7	many	TRBD1	TGCGCCAGCAGGCCGGGACAGGGCGTCGACGAGCAGTACTTC	CASRPGQGVDEQYF
TRBV5-1	TRBJ2-7	many	-	TGCGCCAGCAGCTTTGGCACGGAAACCTACGAGCAGTACTTC	CASSFGTETYEQYF
TRBV7-8	TRBJ2-7	many	-	TGTGCCAGCAGCTCCCCCTGGGTATCCTACGAGCAGTACTTC	CASSSPWVSYEQYF
TRBV11-2	TRBJ2-7	many	TRBD2	TGTGCCAGCAGCCCCATGGCGGGAGATTTCTACGAGCAGTACTTC	CASSPMAGDFYEQYF
TRBV20-1	TRBJ2-3	many	-	TGCAGTGCCGTGGGCAGGGTAGCAGATACGCAGTATTTT	CSAVGRVADTQYF
TRBV4-3	TRBJ2-2	many	TRBD2	TGCGCCAGCAGCATTAAAGCGGGAGGCACCGGGGAGCTGTTTTTT	CASSIKAGGTGELFF
TRBV5-1	TRBJ1-3	many	TRBD1	TGCGCCAGCAGCCCCGGGACAGGGTCCGCTGGAAACACCATATATTTT	CASSPGTGSAGNTIYF
TRBV7-9	TRBJ1-1	many	-	TGTGCCAGCAAACCCTTCGAAAAAAGCACTGAAGCTTTCTTT	CASKPFEKSTEAFF
TRBV6-1	TRBJ2-7	many	TRBD1	TGTGCCAGCACCGTCCCAGGGGGCAGGGGTGAGCAGTACTTC	CASTVPGGRGEQYF
TRBV7-9	TRBJ2-7	-	-	TGTGCCAGCAGCTCCTTTCCGGGACATATCTACGAGCACTACTTC	CASSSFPGHIYEHYF
TRBV11-2	TRBJ2-1	many	TRBD2	TGTGCCAGCAGCACCGGGACTAGCGGGAGCAATGAGCAGTTCTTC	CASSTGTSGSNEQFF
TRBV9	TRBJ2-3	many	-	TGTGCCAGCAGCGTAGCCCCCTCAATCCGGGGTCTCACAGATACGCAGTATTTT	CASSVAPSIRGLTDTQYF
TRBV10-3	TRBJ2-7	few	TRBD1	TGTGCCACCTCTGACAGGGAGATCTCCTACGAGCAGTACTTC	CATSDREISYEQYF